This is a list of T cell receptor beta chains from one sample in a study of OX40 agonist ivuxolimab in advanced cancers. The method was immunoSEQ multiplex PCR; TCRdb's version includes in-frame clones alone and lacks a portion of them. This repertoire shows approximately 60,000 clones, about four fifths found once; its top ten account for about 2.3%. The material sequenced was CD4+ or CD8+ T cells sorted from blood, taken in a trial of the OX40 agonist ivuxolimab. These receptors all stem from an adult with an advanced solid tumor such as melanoma, head and neck, liver or kidney cancer. CDR3s include the opening cysteine and the closing phenylalanine or tryptophan. A D gene is named only where the DNA matches it firmly. Size is stated for part of the rows, as once, few or many counts, or as a class when the clone is expanded.

v_call: TRBV18; clone_size: NA; d_call: NA; j_call: TRBJ2-3; cdr3_nt: TGTGCCAGCTCACCCCGAGACTATCCTAGCACAGATACGCAGTATTTT; cdr3_aa: CASSPRDYPSTDTQYF
v_call: TRBV19; clone_size: NA; d_call: NA; j_call: TRBJ2-7; cdr3_nt: TGTGCCAGTAGGATCAGTTCCTACGAGCAGTACTTC; cdr3_aa: CASRISSYEQYF
v_call: TRBV5-4; clone_size: NA; d_call: NA; j_call: TRBJ2-3; cdr3_nt: TGTGCCAGCAGCGGCGGGGTAGCGGCCACTAGCACAGATACGCAGTATTTT; cdr3_aa: CASSGGVAATSTDTQYF
v_call: TRBV2; clone_size: NA; d_call: NA; j_call: TRBJ1-1; cdr3_nt: TGTGCCAGCAGTGATCTCGGGGGGCTGAACACTGAAGCTTTCTTT; cdr3_aa: CASSDLGGLNTEAFF
v_call: TRBV19; clone_size: NA; d_call: NA; j_call: TRBJ1-3; cdr3_nt: TGTGCCAGTAGTATTGACAGAACCTCTGGAAACACCATATATTTT; cdr3_aa: CASSIDRTSGNTIYF
v_call: TRBV27; clone_size: NA; d_call: NA; j_call: TRBJ2-3; cdr3_nt: TGTGCCAGCAGTTTCGTCGTAACGGATACGCAGTATTTT; cdr3_aa: CASSFVVTDTQYF
v_call: TRBV14; clone_size: few; d_call: NA; j_call: TRBJ1-1; cdr3_nt: TGTGCCAGCAGCCAAGGGGGACTAAGAGCTTTCTTT; cdr3_aa: CASSQGGLRAFF
v_call: TRBV6-4; clone_size: NA; d_call: NA; j_call: TRBJ2-7; cdr3_nt: TGTGCCAGCAGAGGACGGGGGCCCTACGAGCAGTACTTC; cdr3_aa: CASRGRGPYEQYF
v_call: TRBV6-5; clone_size: NA; d_call: NA; j_call: TRBJ1-5; cdr3_nt: TGTGCCAGCAGTTACCAGGGTGAGCAGCCCCAGCATTTT; cdr3_aa: CASSYQGEQPQHF
v_call: TRBV11-2; clone_size: NA; d_call: NA; j_call: TRBJ2-7; cdr3_nt: TGTGCCAGCAGCGCCGGACCCAGCTCCTACGAGCAGTACTTC; cdr3_aa: CASSAGPSSYEQYF
v_call: TRBV29-1; clone_size: NA; d_call: NA; j_call: TRBJ2-2; cdr3_nt: TGCAGCGTTAGGCAGGGGGGACGGACCGGGGAGCTGTTTTTT; cdr3_aa: CSVRQGGRTGELFF
v_call: TRBV5-1; clone_size: NA; d_call: TRBD1; j_call: TRBJ1-1; cdr3_nt: TGCGCCAGCAGCTTGGGTCCCAGACAGGGGATCCCTGAAGCTTTCTTT; cdr3_aa: CASSLGPRQGIPEAFF
v_call: TRBV19; clone_size: NA; d_call: NA; j_call: TRBJ1-5; cdr3_nt: TGTGCCAGTAACATAGCCCATAGCAATCAGCCCCAGCATTTT; cdr3_aa: CASNIAHSNQPQHF
v_call: TRBV10-3; clone_size: NA; d_call: NA; j_call: TRBJ1-2; cdr3_nt: TGTGCCATCGGTCCAGAAAGATATGGCTACACCTTC; cdr3_aa: CAIGPERYGYTF
v_call: TRBV7-8; clone_size: NA; d_call: NA; j_call: TRBJ1-5; cdr3_nt: TGTGCCAGCAGCTTAGCGAACAATCAGCCCCAGCATTTT; cdr3_aa: CASSLANNQPQHF
v_call: TRBV29-1; clone_size: NA; d_call: NA; j_call: TRBJ1-3; cdr3_nt: TGCAGCGTCGATGGGTCTCCCTCTGGAAACACCATATATTTT; cdr3_aa: CSVDGSPSGNTIYF
v_call: TRBV6-1; clone_size: NA; d_call: TRBD1; j_call: TRBJ1-2; cdr3_nt: TGTGCCAGCAGTGGACAGGGCTATGGCTACACCTTC; cdr3_aa: CASSGQGYGYTF
v_call: TRBV7-2; clone_size: NA; d_call: NA; j_call: TRBJ1-1; cdr3_nt: TGTGCCACCTACTTCGGACAGATTGACACTGAAGCTTTCTTT; cdr3_aa: CATYFGQIDTEAFF
v_call: TRBV27; clone_size: NA; d_call: NA; j_call: TRBJ1-6; cdr3_nt: TGTGCCAGCAGTTTCTCGGGGGCAATCTCACCCCTCCACTTT; cdr3_aa: CASSFSGAISPLHF
v_call: TRBV19; clone_size: NA; d_call: NA; j_call: TRBJ2-7; cdr3_nt: TGTGCCAGTAGTGCCCGAGGGGGTACGGGCTACGAGCAGTACTTC; cdr3_aa: CASSARGGTGYEQYF